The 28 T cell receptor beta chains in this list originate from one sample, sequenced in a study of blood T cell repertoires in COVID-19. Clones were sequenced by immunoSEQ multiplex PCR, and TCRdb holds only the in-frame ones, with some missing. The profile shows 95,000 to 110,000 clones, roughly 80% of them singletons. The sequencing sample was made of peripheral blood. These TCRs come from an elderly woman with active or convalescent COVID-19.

CDR3 loop: CASSPTGTGAVGYTF. For the CDR3, the DNA is TGTGCCAGCAGCCCTACCGGGACAGGGGCGGTTGGCTACACCTTC. The chain couples TRBV28 to TRBJ1-2; TRBD1 matches 10 bases. The V segment lost 6 bases and the J segment 7 bases; nucleotides outside the gene matches: 11. CDR3 size: 15 residues. Looked up from germline, CDR1 is MDHEN and CDR2 is SYDVKM.

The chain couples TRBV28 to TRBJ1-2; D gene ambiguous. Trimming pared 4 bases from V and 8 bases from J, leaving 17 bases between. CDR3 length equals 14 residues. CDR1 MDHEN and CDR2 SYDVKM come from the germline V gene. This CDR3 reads CASSWLTSPLGYTF. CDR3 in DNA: TGTGCCAGCAGTTGGCTGACATCCCCTCTAGGCTACACCTTC.

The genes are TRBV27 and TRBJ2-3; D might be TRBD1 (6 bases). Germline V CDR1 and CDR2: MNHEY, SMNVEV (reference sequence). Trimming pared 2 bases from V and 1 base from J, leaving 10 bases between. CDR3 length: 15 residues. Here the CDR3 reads CASSLLDRGTDTQYF. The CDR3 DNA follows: TGTGCCAGCAGTTTACTGGACAGAGGCACAGATACGCAGTATTTT.

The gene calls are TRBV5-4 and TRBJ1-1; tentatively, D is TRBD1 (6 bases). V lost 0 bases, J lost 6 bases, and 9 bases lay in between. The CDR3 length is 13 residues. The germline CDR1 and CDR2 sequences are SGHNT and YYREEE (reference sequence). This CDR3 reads CASSLDRVAEAFF. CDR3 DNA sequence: TGTGCCAGCAGCTTGGACAGGGTGGCTGAAGCTTTCTTT.

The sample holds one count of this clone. CDR3 loop: CASSVVPQGTEAFF. In nucleotides, the CDR3 is TGTGCCAGCAGCGTAGTACCCCAGGGCACTGAAGCTTTCTTT. The rearrangement joins TRBV9 to TRBJ1-1, with D perhaps matching TRBD1 (5 bases). The CDR3 has 14 amino acids. The V gene's germline CDR1 is SGDLS and CDR2 YYNGEE. Trimming took off 0 bases at V and 4 bases at J, with 10 bases between the two ends.

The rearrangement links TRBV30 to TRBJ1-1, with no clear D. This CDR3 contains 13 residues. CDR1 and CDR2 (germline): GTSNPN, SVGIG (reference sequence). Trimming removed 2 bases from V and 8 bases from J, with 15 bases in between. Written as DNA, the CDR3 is TGTGCCTGGAGTTATTCAGAGGGTACGGAAGCTTTCTTT. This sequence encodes CAWSYSEGTEAFF.

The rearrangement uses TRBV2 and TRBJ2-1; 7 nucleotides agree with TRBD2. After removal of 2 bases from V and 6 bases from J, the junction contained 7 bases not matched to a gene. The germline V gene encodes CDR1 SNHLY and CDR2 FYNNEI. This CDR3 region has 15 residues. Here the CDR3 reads CASSERAGAPNEQFF. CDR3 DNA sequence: TGTGCCAGCAGTGAAAGGGCGGGAGCCCCCAATGAGCAGTTCTTC.

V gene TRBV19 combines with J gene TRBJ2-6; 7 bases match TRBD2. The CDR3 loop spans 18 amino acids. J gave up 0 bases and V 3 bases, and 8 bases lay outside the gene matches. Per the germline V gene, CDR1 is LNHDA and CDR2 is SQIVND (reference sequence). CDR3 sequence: CASSISAGLYSGANVLTF. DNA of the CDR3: TGTGCCAGTAGTATCTCAGCGGGACTCTACTCTGGGGCCAACGTCCTGACTTTC.

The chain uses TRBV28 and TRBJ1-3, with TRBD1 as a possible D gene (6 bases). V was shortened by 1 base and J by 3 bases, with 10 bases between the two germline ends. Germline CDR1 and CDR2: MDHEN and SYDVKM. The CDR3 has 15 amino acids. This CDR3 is CASSLLQGNGNTIYF. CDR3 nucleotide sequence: TGTGCCAGCAGTTTATTACAGGGAAATGGAAACACCATATATTTT.

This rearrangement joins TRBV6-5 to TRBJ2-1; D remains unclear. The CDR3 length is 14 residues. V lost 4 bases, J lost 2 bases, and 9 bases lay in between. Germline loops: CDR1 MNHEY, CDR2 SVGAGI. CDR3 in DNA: TGTGCCAGCAGTTCCCAGTACCCCTACAATGAGCAGTTCTTC. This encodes CASSSQYPYNEQFF.

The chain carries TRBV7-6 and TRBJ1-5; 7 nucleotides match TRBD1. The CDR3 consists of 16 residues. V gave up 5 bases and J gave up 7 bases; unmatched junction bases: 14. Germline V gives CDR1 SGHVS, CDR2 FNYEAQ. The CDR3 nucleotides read TGTGCCAGCAGCCTAGGGACAGTTGGGAAATTGCAGCCCCAGCATTTT. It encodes CASSLGTVGKLQPQHF.

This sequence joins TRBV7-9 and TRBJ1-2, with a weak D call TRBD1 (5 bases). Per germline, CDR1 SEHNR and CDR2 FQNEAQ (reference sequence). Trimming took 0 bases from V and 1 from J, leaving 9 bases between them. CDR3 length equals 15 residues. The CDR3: CASSLAQTDNYGYTF. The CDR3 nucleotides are TGTGCCAGCAGCTTAGCGCAGACAGATAACTATGGCTACACCTTC.

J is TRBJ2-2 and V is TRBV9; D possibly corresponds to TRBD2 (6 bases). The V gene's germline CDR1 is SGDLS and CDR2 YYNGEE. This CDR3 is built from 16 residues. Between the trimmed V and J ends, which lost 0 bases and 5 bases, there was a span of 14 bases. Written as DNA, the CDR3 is TGTGCCAGCAGCGTAGGTGTGGGAGGTCGGACCGGGGAGCTGTTTTTT. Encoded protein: CASSVGVGGRTGELFF.

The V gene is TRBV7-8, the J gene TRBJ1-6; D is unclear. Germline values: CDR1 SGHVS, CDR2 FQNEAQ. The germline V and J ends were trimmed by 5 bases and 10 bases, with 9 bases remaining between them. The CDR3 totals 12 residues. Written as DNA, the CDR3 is TGTGCCAGCAGCCCGAGGCGGTCACCCCTCCACTTT. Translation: CASSPRRSPLHF.

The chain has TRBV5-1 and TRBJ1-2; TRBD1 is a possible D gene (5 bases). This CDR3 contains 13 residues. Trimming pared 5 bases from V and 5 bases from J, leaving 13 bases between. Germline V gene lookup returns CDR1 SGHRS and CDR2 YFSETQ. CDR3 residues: CASRGGVGYGYTF. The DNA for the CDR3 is TGCGCCAGCAGGGGAGGGGTTGGATATGGCTACACCTTC.

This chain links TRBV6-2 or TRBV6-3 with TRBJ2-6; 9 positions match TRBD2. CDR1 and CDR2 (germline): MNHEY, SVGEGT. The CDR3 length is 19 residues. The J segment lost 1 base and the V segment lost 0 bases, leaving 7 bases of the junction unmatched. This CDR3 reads CASSYSITSGRSGANVLTF. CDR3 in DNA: TGTGCCAGCAGTTACTCGATCACCAGCGGGAGGTCTGGGGCCAACGTCCTGACTTTC.

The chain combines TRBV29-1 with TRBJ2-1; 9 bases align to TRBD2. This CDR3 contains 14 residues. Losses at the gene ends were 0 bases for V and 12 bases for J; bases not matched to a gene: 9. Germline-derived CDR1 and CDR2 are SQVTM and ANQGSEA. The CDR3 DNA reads TGCAGCGTTGAAGATGGGTCACTAGCGGGTGGGCAGTTCTTC. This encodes CSVEDGSLAGGQFF.

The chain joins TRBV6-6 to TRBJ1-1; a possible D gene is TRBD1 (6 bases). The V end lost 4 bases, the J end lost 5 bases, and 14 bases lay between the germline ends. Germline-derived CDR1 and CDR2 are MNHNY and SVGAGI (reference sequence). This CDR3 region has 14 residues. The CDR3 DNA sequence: TGTGCCAGCAGTTCCTCGAACAGGGTTACTGAAGCTTTCTTT. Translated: CASSSSNRVTEAFF.

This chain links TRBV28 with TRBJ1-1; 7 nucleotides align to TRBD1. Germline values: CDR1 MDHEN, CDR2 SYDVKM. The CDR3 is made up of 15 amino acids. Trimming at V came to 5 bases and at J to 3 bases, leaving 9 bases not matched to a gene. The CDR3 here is CASSPTTGRYTEAFF. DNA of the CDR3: TGTGCCAGCAGTCCTACGACAGGGAGGTACACTGAAGCTTTCTTT.

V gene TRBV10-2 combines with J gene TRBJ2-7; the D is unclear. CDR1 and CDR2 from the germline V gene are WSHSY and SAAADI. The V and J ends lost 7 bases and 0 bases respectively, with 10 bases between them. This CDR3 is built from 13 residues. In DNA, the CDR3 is TGCGCCAGCATGTACACCGCCTCCTACGAGCAGTACTTC. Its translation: CASMYTASYEQYF.

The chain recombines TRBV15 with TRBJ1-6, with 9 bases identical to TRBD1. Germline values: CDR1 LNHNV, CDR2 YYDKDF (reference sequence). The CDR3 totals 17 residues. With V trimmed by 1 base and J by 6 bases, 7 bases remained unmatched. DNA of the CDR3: TGTGCCACCAGCAGAGGTCTTCCGGGACAGGGTAATTCACCCCTCCACTTT. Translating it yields CATSRGLPGQGNSPLHF.

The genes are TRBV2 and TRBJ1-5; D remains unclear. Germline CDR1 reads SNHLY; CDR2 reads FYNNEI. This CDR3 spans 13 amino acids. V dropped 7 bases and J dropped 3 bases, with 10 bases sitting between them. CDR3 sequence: CASTGTVNQPQHF. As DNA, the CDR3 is TGTGCCAGCACAGGCACAGTCAATCAGCCCCAGCATTTT.

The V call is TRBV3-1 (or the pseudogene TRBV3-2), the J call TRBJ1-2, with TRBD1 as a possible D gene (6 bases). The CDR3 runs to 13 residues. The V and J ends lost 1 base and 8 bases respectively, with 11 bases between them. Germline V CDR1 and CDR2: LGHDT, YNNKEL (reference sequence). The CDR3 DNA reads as TGTGCCAGCAGCCAAGGACAGGCGGACGGCTACACCTTC. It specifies CASSQGQADGYTF.

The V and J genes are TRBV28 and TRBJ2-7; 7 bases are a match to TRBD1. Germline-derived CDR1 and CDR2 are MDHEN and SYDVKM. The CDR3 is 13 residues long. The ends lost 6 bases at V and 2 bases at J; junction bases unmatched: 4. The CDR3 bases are TGTGCCAGCAGCAACAGGGGAGCCTACGAGCAGTACTTC. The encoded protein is CASSNRGAYEQYF.

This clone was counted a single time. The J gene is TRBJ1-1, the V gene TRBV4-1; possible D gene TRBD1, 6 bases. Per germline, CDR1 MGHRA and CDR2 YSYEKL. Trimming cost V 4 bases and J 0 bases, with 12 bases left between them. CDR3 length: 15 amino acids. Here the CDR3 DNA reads TGCGCCAGCAGCCGCGGACAGACGGTGAACACTGAAGCTTTCTTT. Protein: CASSRGQTVNTEAFF.

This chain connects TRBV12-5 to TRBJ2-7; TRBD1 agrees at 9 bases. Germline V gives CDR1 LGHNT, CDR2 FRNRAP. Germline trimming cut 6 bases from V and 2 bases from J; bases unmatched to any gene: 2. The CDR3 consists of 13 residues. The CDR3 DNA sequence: TGTGCTAGTGGGTGGGACAGGGCCTACGAGCAGTACTTC. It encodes CASGWDRAYEQYF.

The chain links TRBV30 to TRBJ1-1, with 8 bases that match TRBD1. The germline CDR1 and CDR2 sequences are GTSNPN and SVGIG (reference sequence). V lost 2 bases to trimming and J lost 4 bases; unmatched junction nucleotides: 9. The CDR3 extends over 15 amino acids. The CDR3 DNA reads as TGTGCCTGGAGTTCTGACAGGGGATTGAGCACTGAAGCTTTCTTT. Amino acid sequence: CAWSSDRGLSTEAFF.

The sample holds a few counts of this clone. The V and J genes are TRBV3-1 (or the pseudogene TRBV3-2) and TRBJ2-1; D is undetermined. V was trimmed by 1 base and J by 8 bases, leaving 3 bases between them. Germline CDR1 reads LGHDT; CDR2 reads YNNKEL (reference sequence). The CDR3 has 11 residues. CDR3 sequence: CASSQVYEQFF. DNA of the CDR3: TGTGCCAGCAGCCAAGTCTATGAGCAGTTCTTC.